The rows below give T cell receptor beta chains drawn from one sample of a study of T cell repertoires in cytomegalovirus infection. TCRdb independently ran MiXCR on the reads; one entry per CDR3 protein. This sample has 300,000 to 400,000 distinct CDR3 sequences, with more than 8% found just once. Material for sequencing was PBMCs. These receptors originate from a human donor in good health (CMV status not recorded). Some clones in this sample may be carry-over from other donors' samples. Both conserved end residues are part of each CDR3. Fields, in order: clone size, V gene, J gene, D gene, CDR3 protein, CDR3 DNA. D genes are given only for firm matches. A row's size may be missing; if present it is once, few, many or a size class.

clone_size: few; v_call: TRBV10-3; j_call: TRBJ1-6; d_call: .; cdr3_aa: CAISPGQNNSPLHF; cdr3_nt: TGTGCCATCAGCCCCGGACAGAATAATTCACCCCTCCACTTT
clone_size: many; v_call: TRBV28; j_call: TRBJ2-5; d_call: TRBD2; cdr3_aa: CASSFLAGGQETQYF; cdr3_nt: TGTGCCAGCAGCTTCCTAGCGGGGGGGCAAGAGACCCAGTACTTC
clone_size: few; v_call: TRBV7-3; j_call: TRBJ2-7; d_call: TRBD2; cdr3_aa: CASSFSGSTSDEQYF; cdr3_nt: TGTGCCAGCAGCTTTAGCGGGAGTACAAGCGACGAGCAGTACTTC
clone_size: .; v_call: TRBV27; j_call: TRBJ2-2; d_call: .; cdr3_aa: CASSTGTGDLFF; cdr3_nt: TGTGCCAGCAGCACAGGGACCGGGGATCTGTTTTTT
clone_size: few; v_call: TRBV6-9; j_call: TRBJ2-7; d_call: .; cdr3_aa: CASTPTGAAYEQYF; cdr3_nt: TGTGCCAGCACCCCGACAGGTGCCGCCTACGAGCAGTACTTC
clone_size: .; v_call: TRBV29-1; j_call: TRBJ2-1; d_call: TRBD1; cdr3_aa: CSVDRTGYNEQFF; cdr3_nt: TGCAGCGTTGATCGGACAGGCTACAATGAGCAGTTCTTC
clone_size: few; v_call: TRBV5-1; j_call: TRBJ2-2; d_call: .; cdr3_aa: CASSLNPASNTGELFF; cdr3_nt: TGCGCCAGCAGCTTGAACCCCGCCTCGAACACCGGGGAGCTGTTTTTT
clone_size: .; v_call: TRBV7-2; j_call: TRBJ1-1; d_call: TRBD1; cdr3_aa: CASRLDRVTGEAFF; cdr3_nt: TGTGCCAGCAGATTGGACAGGGTTACAGGTGAAGCTTTCTTT
clone_size: .; v_call: TRBV30; j_call: TRBJ1-6; d_call: .; cdr3_aa: CAWSVLGLDNSPLHF; cdr3_nt: TGTGCCTGGAGTGTACTAGGGCTGGATAATTCACCCCTCCACTTT
clone_size: few; v_call: TRBV24-1; j_call: TRBJ2-1; d_call: .; cdr3_aa: CATRSGSYNEQFF; cdr3_nt: TGTGCCACCAGATCAGGGAGCTACAATGAGCAGTTCTTC
clone_size: few; v_call: TRBV19; j_call: TRBJ2-3; d_call: .; cdr3_aa: CASNVFAGRTDTQYF; cdr3_nt: TGTGCCAGTAACGTTTTTGCGGGACGCACAGATACGCAGTATTTT
clone_size: few; v_call: TRBV7-8; j_call: TRBJ1-6; d_call: TRBD1; cdr3_aa: CASSLGGTGGRSGSPLHF; cdr3_nt: TGTGCCAGCAGCTTGGGCGGGACAGGGGGAAGAAGTGGATCACCCCTCCACTTT
clone_size: many; v_call: TRBV7-2; j_call: TRBJ2-3; d_call: TRBD2; cdr3_aa: CASSLSAGGADTQYF; cdr3_nt: TGTGCCAGCAGCTTATCAGCGGGGGGGGCAGATACGCAGTATTTT
clone_size: many; v_call: TRBV6-2/TRBV6-3; j_call: TRBJ2-1; d_call: TRBD1; cdr3_aa: CASSYSPGQEKFF; cdr3_nt: TGTGCCAGCAGTTACTCTCCGGGACAGGAGAAGTTCTTC
clone_size: few; v_call: TRBV25-1; j_call: TRBJ1-5; d_call: .; cdr3_aa: CASSRGGNNQPQHF; cdr3_nt: TGTGCCAGCAGTCGTGGGGGGAACAATCAGCCCCAGCATTTT
clone_size: .; v_call: TRBV19; j_call: TRBJ2-7; d_call: TRBD2; cdr3_aa: CASRSSGRAFSYEQYF; cdr3_nt: TGTGCCAGTCGTTCTAGCGGGAGGGCGTTCTCCTACGAGCAGTACTTC
clone_size: many; v_call: TRBV7-7; j_call: TRBJ2-5; d_call: TRBD1; cdr3_aa: CASSLGNWGQKETQYF; cdr3_nt: TGTGCCAGCAGCTTGGGAAACTGGGGACAGAAAGAGACCCAGTACTTC
clone_size: many; v_call: TRBV7-2; j_call: TRBJ1-1; d_call: TRBD1; cdr3_aa: CASSFHRGMGSDTEAFF; cdr3_nt: TGTGCCAGCAGCTTTCACAGGGGGATGGGATCTGACACTGAAGCTTTCTTT
clone_size: few; v_call: TRBV4-2; j_call: TRBJ2-7; d_call: TRBD1; cdr3_aa: CASSQDKTGALSSYEQYF; cdr3_nt: TGTGCCAGCAGCCAAGACAAAACAGGGGCGCTGAGCTCCTACGAGCAGTACTTC
clone_size: .; v_call: TRBV10-3; j_call: TRBJ1-3; d_call: TRBD1; cdr3_aa: CAIRPDRDGNTIYF; cdr3_nt: TGTGCCATCAGACCCGACAGGGATGGAAACACCATATATTTT
clone_size: .; v_call: TRBV28; j_call: TRBJ2-1; d_call: TRBD2; cdr3_aa: CASSPSGSYEQFF; cdr3_nt: TGTGCCAGCAGCCCTAGCGGGAGTTATGAGCAGTTCTTC
clone_size: many; v_call: TRBV6-1; j_call: TRBJ2-5; d_call: TRBD1; cdr3_aa: CASRWGQVQETQYF; cdr3_nt: TGTGCCAGCAGATGGGGACAGGTACAAGAGACCCAGTACTTC
clone_size: .; v_call: TRBV15; j_call: TRBJ2-1; d_call: TRBD2; cdr3_aa: CATGLAPNPYNEQFF; cdr3_nt: TGTGCCACGGGACTAGCGCCCAATCCTTACAATGAGCAGTTCTTC
clone_size: many; v_call: TRBV7-2; j_call: TRBJ2-7; d_call: .; cdr3_aa: CASSIYASEQYF; cdr3_nt: TGTGCCAGCAGCATATACGCTAGCGAGCAGTACTTC
clone_size: many; v_call: TRBV7-2; j_call: TRBJ2-5; d_call: .; cdr3_aa: CASSLPWTVQETQYF; cdr3_nt: TGTGCCAGCAGCTTACCCTGGACGGTGCAAGAGACCCAGTACTTC
clone_size: many; v_call: TRBV6-6; j_call: TRBJ2-3; d_call: TRBD1; cdr3_aa: CASSLGGTGSDTQYF; cdr3_nt: TGTGCCAGCAGTTTGGGGGGGACAGGGTCAGATACGCAGTATTTT
clone_size: .; v_call: TRBV7-3; j_call: TRBJ1-1; d_call: .; cdr3_aa: CASSSGGPNTEAFF; cdr3_nt: TGTGCCAGCAGCTCCGGGGGCCCGAACACTGAAGCTTTCTTT
clone_size: .; v_call: TRBV7-3; j_call: TRBJ2-1; d_call: .; cdr3_aa: CASSSTHAADEQFF; cdr3_nt: TGTGCCAGCAGCTCCACTCACGCGGCCGATGAGCAGTTCTTC
clone_size: many; v_call: TRBV6-1; j_call: TRBJ2-5; d_call: TRBD2; cdr3_aa: CASSTSPGGQETQYF; cdr3_nt: TGTGCCAGCAGTACCAGTCCCGGGGGGCAAGAGACCCAGTACTTC
clone_size: many; v_call: TRBV11-1; j_call: TRBJ1-1; d_call: TRBD1; cdr3_aa: CASSSGDRPHTEAFF; cdr3_nt: TGTGCCAGCAGCTCCGGGGACAGGCCTCACACTGAAGCTTTCTTT
clone_size: many; v_call: TRBV19; j_call: TRBJ2-6; d_call: TRBD1; cdr3_aa: CASSIRGTGAFGANVLTF; cdr3_nt: TGTGCCAGTAGTATCCGTGGGACAGGGGCGTTTGGGGCCAACGTCCTGACTTTC
clone_size: few; v_call: TRBV7-2; j_call: TRBJ1-1; d_call: .; cdr3_aa: CASSVDRRSTEAFF; cdr3_nt: TGTGCCAGCAGCGTGGACCGTAGGAGTACTGAAGCTTTCTTT
clone_size: .; v_call: TRBV29-1; j_call: TRBJ2-5; d_call: TRBD1; cdr3_aa: CSFGQGVGETQYF; cdr3_nt: TGCAGCTTTGGACAGGGGGTTGGGGAGACCCAGTACTTC
clone_size: .; v_call: TRBV12-3/TRBV12-4; j_call: TRBJ2-2; d_call: TRBD2; cdr3_aa: CASSLLAGEVGRTGELFF; cdr3_nt: TGTGCCAGCAGTTTGCTAGCGGGTGAAGTAGGTAGGACCGGGGAGCTGTTTTTT
clone_size: many; v_call: TRBV25-1; j_call: TRBJ2-4; d_call: .; cdr3_aa: CASSEGVGTKNIQYF; cdr3_nt: TGTGCCAGCAGCGAGGGAGTTGGGACCAAAAACATTCAGTACTTC
clone_size: .; v_call: TRBV6-2/TRBV6-3; j_call: TRBJ2-5; d_call: .; cdr3_aa: CASSYPQRIDF; cdr3_nt: TGTGCCAGCAGTTACCCACAGCGGATCGACTTC
clone_size: few; v_call: TRBV7-8; j_call: TRBJ2-2; d_call: .; cdr3_aa: CASSLAGPNTGELFF; cdr3_nt: TGTGCCAGCAGCTTAGCGGGACCAAACACCGGGGAGCTGTTTTTT
clone_size: few; v_call: TRBV4-3; j_call: TRBJ2-1; d_call: TRBD2; cdr3_aa: CASSQEFGRGYHEQFF; cdr3_nt: TGCGCCAGCAGCCAAGAATTCGGGAGGGGGTACCATGAGCAGTTCTTC
clone_size: many; v_call: TRBV7-2; j_call: TRBJ1-2; d_call: TRBD1; cdr3_aa: CASSQTGDGYTF; cdr3_nt: TGTGCCAGCAGCCAGACAGGGGATGGCTACACCTTC
clone_size: .; v_call: TRBV20-1; j_call: TRBJ2-7; d_call: .; cdr3_aa: CSASRRGRYPYEQYF; cdr3_nt: TGCAGTGCTAGTAGGAGGGGGCGATATCCCTACGAGCAGTACTTC
clone_size: .; v_call: TRBV10-3; j_call: TRBJ1-2; d_call: .; cdr3_aa: CAIRGEGDNYGYTF; cdr3_nt: TGTGCCATCAGGGGGGAAGGGGACAACTATGGCTACACCTTC
clone_size: .; v_call: TRBV7-9; j_call: TRBJ2-7; d_call: TRBD1; cdr3_aa: CASSQRQGSFYEQYF; cdr3_nt: TGTGCCAGCAGCCAGCGACAGGGCTCTTTCTACGAGCAGTACTTC
clone_size: many; v_call: TRBV7-2; j_call: TRBJ1-3; d_call: .; cdr3_aa: CASSLGAGAGNTIYF; cdr3_nt: TGTGCCAGCAGCTTAGGGGCTGGGGCTGGAAACACCATATATTTT
clone_size: few; v_call: TRBV4-2; j_call: TRBJ1-1; d_call: .; cdr3_aa: CASSQESIRQGTSKAFF; cdr3_nt: TGTGCCAGCAGCCAAGAATCTATTAGGCAGGGGACATCTAAAGCTTTCTTT
clone_size: many; v_call: TRBV6-2/TRBV6-3; j_call: TRBJ1-2; d_call: .; cdr3_aa: CASSFPGSSGTF; cdr3_nt: TGTGCCAGCAGTTTCCCCGGGAGTAGCGGCACCTTC
clone_size: many; v_call: TRBV19; j_call: TRBJ2-7; d_call: TRBD2; cdr3_aa: CASRLAGGYEQYF; cdr3_nt: TGTGCCAGTCGACTAGCGGGAGGCTACGAGCAGTACTTC
clone_size: few; v_call: TRBV12-5; j_call: TRBJ1-3; d_call: .; cdr3_aa: CASGLDGSGNTIYF; cdr3_nt: TGTGCTAGTGGTTTGGACGGGTCCGGAAACACCATATATTTT
clone_size: few; v_call: TRBV6-5; j_call: TRBJ1-1; d_call: .; cdr3_aa: CASSYRGAEAFF; cdr3_nt: TGTGCCAGCAGTTACCGGGGAGCTGAAGCTTTCTTT
clone_size: many; v_call: TRBV4-1; j_call: TRBJ1-2; d_call: .; cdr3_aa: CASSPLPHGDGYTF; cdr3_nt: TGCGCCAGCAGCCCACTCCCACATGGGGATGGCTACACCTTC
clone_size: many; v_call: TRBV28; j_call: TRBJ2-1; d_call: .; cdr3_aa: CASEDWNNEQFF; cdr3_nt: TGTGCCAGCGAGGACTGGAACAATGAGCAGTTCTTC
clone_size: many; v_call: TRBV7-2; j_call: TRBJ2-1; d_call: TRBD2; cdr3_aa: CASSRDTSGGYNEQFF; cdr3_nt: TGTGCCAGCAGCCGCGATACTAGCGGGGGATACAATGAGCAGTTCTTC
clone_size: many; v_call: TRBV5-5; j_call: TRBJ2-1; d_call: TRBD1; cdr3_aa: CASSSRQGPGNEQFF; cdr3_nt: TGTGCCAGCAGCTCAAGACAGGGGCCGGGAAATGAGCAGTTCTTC
clone_size: few; v_call: TRBV11-2; j_call: TRBJ1-1; d_call: .; cdr3_aa: CASSPLTALNTEAFF; cdr3_nt: TGTGCCAGCAGCCCTCTGACAGCCTTGAACACTGAAGCTTTCTTT
clone_size: few; v_call: TRBV11-2; j_call: TRBJ2-3; d_call: .; cdr3_aa: CASSLVYSDTQYF; cdr3_nt: TGTGCCAGCAGCTTAGTTTACTCAGATACGCAGTATTTT
clone_size: .; v_call: TRBV15; j_call: TRBJ2-3; d_call: .; cdr3_aa: CATSRGLGTDTQYF; cdr3_nt: TGTGCCACCAGCAGAGGCCTGGGCACAGATACGCAGTATTTT
clone_size: many; v_call: TRBV7-2; j_call: TRBJ1-2; d_call: .; cdr3_aa: CASSLRENRGGYTF; cdr3_nt: TGTGCCAGCAGCCTCCGGGAGAATCGTGGTGGCTACACCTTC
clone_size: .; v_call: TRBV28; j_call: TRBJ2-1; d_call: TRBD2; cdr3_aa: CASEAGLYNEQFF; cdr3_nt: TGTGCCAGCGAAGCGGGGCTCTACAATGAGCAGTTCTTC
clone_size: few; v_call: TRBV6-5; j_call: TRBJ2-7; d_call: TRBD1; cdr3_aa: CASSYRLGTGYRNEQYF; cdr3_nt: TGTGCCAGCAGTTATAGATTAGGGACAGGGTATCGAAACGAGCAGTACTTC
clone_size: few; v_call: TRBV6-5; j_call: TRBJ2-1; d_call: .; cdr3_aa: CASSYLPGTPWEQFF; cdr3_nt: TGTGCCAGCAGTTACCTTCCTGGGACCCCCTGGGAGCAGTTCTTC